This is a list of T cell receptor beta chains from one sample in a study of blood T cell repertoires in COVID-19. Data came from immunoSEQ multiplex PCR; TCRdb stores just in-frame clones and leaves some out. The data hold 140,000 to 150,000 clones, with 60% to 85% observed a single time. Material: peripheral blood. Source of these receptors: a man aged 45-60 years with active or convalescent COVID-19. The CDR3 runs from the conserved cysteine through the conserved F or W. The D gene is left open where the match is weak. Only part of the rows carry a size: once, few, many, or a class if the clone is expanded.

clone_size d_call j_call v_call cdr3_aa cdr3_nt
- - TRBJ2-3 TRBV9 CASSVAFADTQYF TGTGCCAGCAGCGTAGCTTTCGCAGATACGCAGTATTTT
- - TRBJ2-3 TRBV19 CASSLSSTDTQYF TGTGCCAGTAGTCTCTCTAGCACAGATACGCAGTATTTT
- - TRBJ2-7 TRBV3-1/TRBV3-2 CASSPRGSALRGQYF TGTGCCAGCAGCCCTCGCGGCAGCGCGCTACGTGGGCAGTACTTC
- - TRBJ2-2 TRBV18 CASSPLNTGELFF TGTGCCAGCTCACCCCTGAACACCGGGGAGCTGTTTTTT
- - TRBJ2-7 TRBV27 CASSLLVDYEQYF TGTGCCAGCAGTCTCCTAGTGGACTACGAGCAGTACTTC
- - TRBJ2-1 TRBV7-2 CASSAYGGMDEAEQFF TGTGCCAGCAGCGCCTACGGGGGAATGGACGAGGCTGAGCAGTTCTTC
- TRBD2 TRBJ2-7 TRBV13 CASSQLAGDPYEQYF TGTGCCAGCAGCCAACTAGCGGGCGACCCCTACGAGCAGTACTTC
- - TRBJ1-1 TRBV10-3 CAISGEVLGAFF TGTGCCATCAGTGGGGAGGTCCTCGGAGCTTTCTTT
- TRBD2 TRBJ2-1 TRBV28 CASSQIGLAGDRLNRQFF TGTGCCAGCAGTCAAATAGGACTAGCGGGAGACCGACTGAATCGGCAGTTCTTC
- TRBD1 TRBJ2-1 TRBV3-1/TRBV3-2 CASSWGQEINEQFF TGTGCCAGCAGCTGGGGACAGGAGATCAATGAGCAGTTCTTC
- TRBD1 TRBJ1-5 TRBV7-8 CASSLDRGQHF TGTGCCAGCAGCCTTGACAGGGGCCAGCATTTT
- TRBD1 TRBJ2-2 TRBV27 CASSPTRDRGFTTGELFF TGTGCCAGCAGTCCAACCCGGGACAGGGGATTTACCACCGGGGAGCTGTTTTTT
- TRBD1 TRBJ1-4 TRBV28 CASSSPGQGHEKLFF TGTGCCAGCAGTTCCCCGGGACAGGGTCATGAAAAACTGTTTTTT
- TRBD1 TRBJ1-6 TRBV18 CASSPGTANNSPLHF TGTGCCAGCTCACCAGGGACAGCGAATAATTCACCCCTCCACTTT
- TRBD2 TRBJ2-1 TRBV19 CASSKPGLAPHNEQFF TGTGCCAGTAGCAAGCCGGGACTAGCGCCTCACAATGAGCAGTTCTTC
- - TRBJ1-1 TRBV20-1 CSASQGRNTEAFF TGCAGTGCTAGTCAGGGAAGGAACACTGAAGCTTTCTTT
- - TRBJ1-1 TRBV28 CASSLGRFRARDTEAFF TGTGCCAGCAGTTTAGGGAGATTCCGAGCCAGAGACACTGAAGCTTTCTTT
- - TRBJ1-4 TRBV5-6 CASSLAVREHNEKLFF TGTGCCAGCAGCTTGGCGGTGAGGGAACACAATGAAAAACTGTTTTTT
- - TRBJ2-5 TRBV6-5 CASSRNGETQYF TGTGCCAGCAGTAGAAACGGGGAGACCCAGTACTTC
- TRBD2 TRBJ2-7 TRBV24-1 CATSGTSGYEQYF TGTGCCACCAGTGGTACTAGCGGGTACGAGCAGTACTTC
- - TRBJ2-1 TRBV2 CASSPGTWGNEQFF TGTGCCAGCAGTCCAGGGACTTGGGGCAATGAGCAGTTCTTC
- TRBD2 TRBJ2-3 TRBV5-1 CASSSGGLAGTSTDTQYF TGCGCCAGCAGCTCAGGGGGACTAGCGGGGACTAGCACAGATACGCAGTATTTT
- - TRBJ1-5 TRBV29-1 CSVVLGEGNQPQHF TGCAGCGTTGTATTGGGAGAGGGCAATCAGCCCCAGCATTTT
- - TRBJ1-2 TRBV6-6 CASSPAGMGYGYTF TGTGCCAGCAGTCCCGCAGGGATGGGCTATGGCTACACCTTC
- - TRBJ2-3 TRBV30 CAWSRGSDTDTQYF TGTGCCTGGAGTCGGGGGTCTGACACAGATACGCAGTATTTT
- TRBD2 TRBJ2-7 TRBV2 CASSAPLAGSADEQYF TGTGCCAGCAGCGCACCCCTAGCGGGAAGCGCCGACGAGCAGTACTTC
- - TRBJ1-5 TRBV5-1 CASSRGGSNQPQHF TGCGCCAGCAGCCGCGGGGGGAGCAATCAGCCCCAGCATTTT
- TRBD1 TRBJ2-2 TRBV5-5 CASSLSQGANTGELFF TGTGCCAGCAGCTTGTCACAGGGGGCGAACACCGGGGAGCTGTTTTTT
- - TRBJ2-5 TRBV9 CASSVRAGWSETQYF TGTGCCAGCAGCGTTCGGGCAGGGTGGTCAGAGACCCAGTACTTC
- - TRBJ2-7 TRBV5-1 CASSLFAGSSDEQYF TGCGCCAGCAGCTTGTTTGCGGGGTCTTCCGACGAGCAGTACTTC
once TRBD2 TRBJ2-5 TRBV4-2 CASSQTSDQETQYF TGTGCCAGCAGCCAGACTAGCGACCAAGAGACCCAGTACTTC
- - TRBJ2-3 TRBV3-1/TRBV3-2 CASSQDESVYTDTQYF TGTGCCAGCAGCCAAGATGAGAGCGTCTACACAGATACGCAGTATTTT
- - TRBJ2-5 TRBV3-1/TRBV3-2 CASSQDWGRQETQYF TGTGCCAGCAGCCAAGATTGGGGGAGGCAAGAGACCCAGTACTTC
- - TRBJ1-3 TRBV4-1 CASSQGEGRGRNTIYF TGCGCCAGCAGCCAAGGAGAAGGTCGAGGGCGAAACACCATATATTTT
- - TRBJ2-1 TRBV9 CASSDGGSYNEQFF TGTGCCAGCAGCGACGGGGGATCCTACAATGAGCAGTTCTTC
- - TRBJ2-3 TRBV7-9 CASSPGVVVTDTQYF TGTGCCAGCAGCCCAGGGGTTGTTGTCACAGATACGCAGTATTTT
- TRBD2 TRBJ2-3 TRBV5-4 CASSRAGASYLDTQYF TGTGCCAGTAGCCGCGCGGGAGCTTCATACCTAGATACGCAGTATTTT
few - TRBJ2-7 TRBV20-1 CSALILDEQYF TGCAGTGCCCTTATACTAGACGAGCAGTACTTC
- TRBD2 TRBJ2-7 TRBV12-3/TRBV12-4 CASSQTSGTEQYF TGTGCCAGCAGCCAGACTAGCGGGACCGAGCAGTACTTC
many - TRBJ1-1 TRBV11-1 CASIQGGAPVTEAFF TGTGCCAGCATCCAAGGGGGGGCCCCGGTCACTGAAGCTTTCTTT
- TRBD2 TRBJ2-3 TRBV23-1 CASSQSSGLFSEKHSGASTDTQYF TGCGCCAGCAGTCAATCTTCAGGTCTTTTTTCGGAAAAACATAGCGGGGCGAGCACAGATACGCAGTATTTT
- - TRBJ1-3 TRBV9 CASSVDKLGNTIYF TGTGCCAGCAGCGTAGATAAATTGGGAAACACCATATATTTT
- - TRBJ2-2 TRBV11-2 CASSLDLANTGELFF TGTGCCAGCAGCTTAGATCTAGCGAACACCGGGGAGCTGTTTTTT
- TRBD1 TRBJ2-1 TRBV7-9 CASSLGSGTGNFEQFF TGTGCCAGCAGCTTGGGCTCCGGGACAGGGAACTTTGAGCAGTTCTTC
- - TRBJ2-7 TRBV23-1 CASSSRDYEQYF TGCGCCAGCAGCTCCCGGGACTACGAGCAGTACTTC
- - TRBJ2-2 TRBV3-1/TRBV3-2 CASSQVSLYTGELFF TGTGCCAGCAGCCAAGTATCCCTCTACACCGGGGAGCTGTTTTTT
few TRBD1 TRBJ2-7 TRBV14 CASSQWDRVNEQYF TGTGCCAGCAGCCAGTGGGACAGGGTCAACGAGCAGTACTTC
few TRBD2 TRBJ2-1 TRBV7-3 CASSPSYRLAGGYNEQFF TGTGCCAGCAGCCCCTCCTATCGACTAGCGGGAGGTTACAATGAGCAGTTCTTC
- TRBD2 TRBJ2-5 TRBV6-1 CASSESFQAGGYQETQYF TGTGCCAGCAGTGAATCATTCCAGGCGGGAGGGTACCAAGAGACCCAGTACTTC
- - TRBJ2-3 TRBV3-1/TRBV3-2 CASSQDPSFYADTQYF TGTGCCAGCAGCCAAGATCCGTCCTTCTACGCAGATACGCAGTATTTT